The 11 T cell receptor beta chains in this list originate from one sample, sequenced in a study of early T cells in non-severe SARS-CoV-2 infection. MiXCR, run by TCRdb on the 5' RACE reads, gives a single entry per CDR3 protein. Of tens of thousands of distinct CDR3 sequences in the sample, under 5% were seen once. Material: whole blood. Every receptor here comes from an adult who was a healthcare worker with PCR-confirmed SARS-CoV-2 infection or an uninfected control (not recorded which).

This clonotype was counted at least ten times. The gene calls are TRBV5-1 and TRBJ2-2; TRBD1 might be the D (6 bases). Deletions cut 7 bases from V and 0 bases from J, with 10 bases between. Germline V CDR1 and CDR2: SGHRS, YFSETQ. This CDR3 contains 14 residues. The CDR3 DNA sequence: TGCGCCAGCCGGACAGACGCGAACACCGGGGAGCTGTTTTTT. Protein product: CASRTDANTGELFF.

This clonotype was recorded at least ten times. The CDR3 reads CASSIGTSEHNEQFF. CDR3 DNA sequence: TGTGCCAGCAGCATCGGGACTAGCGAACACAATGAGCAGTTCTTC. This rearrangement joins TRBV7-6 to TRBJ2-1; 10 bases are a match to TRBD2. Trimming took 5 bases from V and 5 from J; bases not matched to a gene: 6. The germline CDR1 and CDR2 sequences are SGHVS and FNYEAQ. This CDR3 has 15 residues.

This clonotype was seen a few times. The chain's CDR3 is CASSLRGAVNNEQFF. CDR3 DNA sequence: TGTGCCAGCTCACTGCGTGGTGCGGTTAACAATGAGCAGTTCTTC. This chain connects TRBV18 to TRBJ2-1; D is undetermined. Trimming took 4 bases from V and 5 from J, leaving 15 bases between them. The CDR3 extends over 15 amino acids. The germline V gene has CDR1 KGHSH and CDR2 LQKENI.

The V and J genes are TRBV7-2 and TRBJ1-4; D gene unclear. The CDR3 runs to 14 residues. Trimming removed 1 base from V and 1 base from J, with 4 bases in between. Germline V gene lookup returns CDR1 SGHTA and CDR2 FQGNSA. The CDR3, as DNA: TGTGCCAGCAGCTTAGGGGGAACTAATGAAAAACTGTTTTTT. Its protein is CASSLGGTNEKLFF.

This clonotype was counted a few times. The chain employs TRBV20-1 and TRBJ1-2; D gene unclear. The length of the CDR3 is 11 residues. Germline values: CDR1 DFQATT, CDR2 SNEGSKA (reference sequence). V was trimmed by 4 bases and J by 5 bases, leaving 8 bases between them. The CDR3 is CSATLPYGYTF. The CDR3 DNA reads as TGCAGTGCTACCTTGCCGTATGGCTACACCTTC.

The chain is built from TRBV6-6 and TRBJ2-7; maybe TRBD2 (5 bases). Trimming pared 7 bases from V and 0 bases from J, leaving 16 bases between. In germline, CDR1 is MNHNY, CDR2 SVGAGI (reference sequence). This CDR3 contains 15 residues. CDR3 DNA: TGTGCCAGCAAAGACGTAGCGCTAAGCTCCTACGAGCAGTACTTC. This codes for CASKDVALSSYEQYF.

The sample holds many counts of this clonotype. CDR3 sequence reads: CASSDYPFYEQYV. The CDR3 DNA is TGTGCCAGCAGTGACTACCCCTTCTACGAGCAGTACGTC. This chain uses TRBV6-1 with TRBJ2-7; D is unresolved. The CDR3 runs 13 residues. The V gene lost 3 bases and the J gene lost 3 bases, with 9 bases spanning the gap. CDR1 is MNHNS, CDR2 SASEGT, per germline.

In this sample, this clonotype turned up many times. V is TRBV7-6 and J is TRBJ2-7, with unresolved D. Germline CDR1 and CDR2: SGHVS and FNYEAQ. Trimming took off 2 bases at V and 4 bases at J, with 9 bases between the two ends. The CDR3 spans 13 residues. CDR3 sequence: CASSLQLGYEQYF. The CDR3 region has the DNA TGTGCCAGCAGCTTACAATTAGGATACGAGCAGTACTTC.

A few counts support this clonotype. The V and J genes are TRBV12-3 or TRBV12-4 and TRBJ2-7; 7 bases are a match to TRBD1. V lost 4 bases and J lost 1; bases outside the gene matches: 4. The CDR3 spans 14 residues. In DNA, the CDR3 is TGTGCCAGCAGTTCACAGGGGAAGTCCTACGAGCAGTACTTC. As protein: CASSSQGKSYEQYF.

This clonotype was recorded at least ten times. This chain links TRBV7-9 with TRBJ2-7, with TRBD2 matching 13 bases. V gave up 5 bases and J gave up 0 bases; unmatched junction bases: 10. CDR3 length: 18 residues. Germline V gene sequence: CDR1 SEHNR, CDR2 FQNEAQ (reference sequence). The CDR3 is CASSHYGTSGTSSYEQYV. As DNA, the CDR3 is TGTGCCAGCAGCCACTACGGGACTAGCGGGACTAGCTCCTACGAGCAGTACGTC.

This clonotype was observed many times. DNA of the CDR3: TGTGCCAGCAGTATGAAAGAAAAACTGTTTTTT. Its translation is CASSMKEKLFF. This chain uses TRBV2 with TRBJ1-4; D uncertain. There are 11 residues in the CDR3. With 5 bases removed from V and 8 bases from J, the gap between germline ends came to 6 bases. Per germline, CDR1 SNHLY and CDR2 FYNNEI.